The 24 T cell receptor beta chains in this list originate from one sample, sequenced in a study of blood T cell repertoires in COVID-19. The repertoire was sequenced with immunoSEQ multiplex PCR; TCRdb's copy has only in-frame clones and lacks some. The data contain roughly 120,000 clones, roughly 80% of them singletons. The sample taken for sequencing was peripheral blood. All receptors come from a man in his thirties or forties with acute or convalescent COVID-19.

V usage is TRBV12-5 and J usage is TRBJ2-3, with TRBD2 as a possible D gene (6 bases). The CDR3 extends over 18 amino acids. Trimming took 3 bases from V and 0 from J, leaving 19 bases between them. In germline, CDR1 is LGHNT, CDR2 FRNRAP. The CDR3 sequence: CASGFWRGTTRSTDTQYF. In DNA form, the CDR3 reads TGTGCTAGTGGTTTTTGGCGGGGCACCACCAGAAGCACAGATACGCAGTATTTT.

V usage is TRBV5-8 and J usage is TRBJ2-3; no firm D call. CDR1 SGHTS and CDR2 YDEGEE come from the germline V gene. V was shortened by 3 bases and J by 2 bases, with 10 bases between the two germline ends. CDR3 size: 14 residues. The CDR3 sequence is CASSWASHTDTQYF. CDR3 nucleotide sequence: TGTGCCAGCAGCTGGGCCTCACACACAGATACGCAGTATTTT.

Concerning this clone: The junction departs from the called germline gene at one end, perhaps through a read error. V gene TRBV7-9 combines with J gene TRBJ1-2; tentatively, D is TRBD1 (6 bases). From germline, CDR1 is SEHNR and CDR2 FQNEAQ (reference sequence). The CDR3 is made up of 15 amino acids. The CDR3 here is CASSLGQYTNYGYTF. The DNA for the CDR3 is TGTGCCAGCAGTTTAGGACAGTATACTAACTATGGCTACACCTTC.

The genes are TRBV15 and TRBJ2-5; 14 bases are a match to TRBD2. The CDR3 length is 18 residues. Germline V gives CDR1 LNHNV, CDR2 YYDKDF (reference sequence). Trimming took 2 bases from V and 7 from J; bases not matched to a gene: 12. CDR3 in DNA: TGTGCCACCAGCAGATCCGGGACTAGCGGGGGCTTGAGGGGGACCCAGTACTTC. This codes for CATSRSGTSGGLRGTQYF.

This chain links TRBV7-2 with TRBJ2-7, with D maybe TRBD1 (5 bases). Germline CDR1 SGHTA, CDR2 FQGNSA. The V and J ends lost 1 base and 2 bases respectively, with 12 bases between them. The CDR3 extends over 15 amino acids. CDR3 amino acids: CASSLGSRTTYEQYF. The CDR3 nucleotides are TGTGCCAGCAGCTTAGGATCCCGGACAACCTACGAGCAGTACTTC. Full variable domain (rest looked up from reference TRBV7-2 and TRBJ2-7): GAGVSQSPSNKVTEKGKDVELRCDPISGHTALYWYRQSLGQGLEFLIYFQGNSAPDKSGLPSDRFSAERTGGSVSTLTIQRTQQEDSAVYLCASSLGSRTTYEQYFGPGTRLTVT.

The sample holds many counts of this clone. The chain recombines TRBV7-3 with TRBJ2-1, with D maybe TRBD1 (5 bases). The CDR3 spans 13 residues. CDR1 and CDR2 (germline): SGHTA, FQGTGA. Trimming took off 5 bases at V and 4 bases at J, with 9 bases between the two ends. In nucleotides, the CDR3 is TGTGCCAGCAGCCTCAGGGAATACAATGAGCAGTTCTTC. Protein sequence: CASSLREYNEQFF.

The V and J genes are TRBV30 and TRBJ1-2; 7 bases match TRBD1. Germline CDR1 GTSNPN, CDR2 SVGIG (reference sequence). V shed 7 bases and J 2 bases; nucleotides not matched to a gene: 13. The CDR3 covers 15 residues. The CDR3 region has the DNA TGTGCCTCCCCCGTACAGGGGATGGGAAACTATGGCTACACCTTC. It yields the protein CASPVQGMGNYGYTF.

This chain links TRBV12-3 or TRBV12-4 with TRBJ1-1; possibly TRBD1 for D (6 bases). This CDR3 is built from 13 residues. V was clipped by 4 bases and J by 1 base, with 7 bases between them. Here the CDR3 reads CASSSGQNTEAFF. CDR3 bases: TGTGCCAGCAGTTCGGGACAGAACACTGAAGCTTTCTTT.

This clone was found a few times. The chain couples TRBV9 to TRBJ2-2; D gene uncertain. The CDR3 contains 14 residues. V lost 3 bases and J 5 bases, leaving 11 bases between the germline ends. Germline loops: CDR1 SGDLS, CDR2 YYNGEE. Here the CDR3 DNA reads TGTGCCAGCAGCGCCAGTCCCCAAACCGGGGAGCTGTTTTTT. As protein: CASSASPQTGELFF.

Of note for this clone: Within the sample, other DNA sequences also encode this same CDR3. DNA of the CDR3: TGCGCCAGCAGCTTGACAGGGGGCGCAGACTATGGCTACACCTTC. This translates into CASSLTGGADYGYTF. V usage is TRBV5-1 and J usage is TRBJ1-2; 9 nucleotides match TRBD1. The V segment lost 1 base and the J segment 3 bases; nucleotides outside the gene matches: 4. CDR3 length: 15 amino acids. The germline gives CDR1 SGHRS, CDR2 YFSETQ. The variable domain in full, completed from reference TRBV5-1 and TRBJ1-2, reads KAGVTQTPRYLIKTRGQQVTLSCSPISGHRSVSWYQQTPGQGLQFLFEYFSETQRNKGNFPGRFSGRQFSNSRSEMNVSTLELGDSALYLCASSLTGGADYGYTFGSGTRLTVV.

This clone was seen a handful of times. This chain links TRBV6-2 or TRBV6-3 with TRBJ1-5; 9 bases are a match to TRBD1. The CDR3 runs to 16 residues. Germline trimming cut 5 bases from V and 5 bases from J; bases unmatched to any gene: 10. The V gene's germline CDR1 is MNHEY and CDR2 SVGEGT. The CDR3: CASSTRDRGIDQPQHF. CDR3 DNA sequence: TGTGCCAGCAGTACCCGCGACAGGGGGATTGATCAGCCCCAGCATTTT.

CDR3 sequence reads: CASIPSGTYSYEQYV. As DNA, the CDR3 is TGTGCCAGCATACCGAGCGGGACTTACTCCTACGAGCAGTACGTC. The chain carries TRBV2 and TRBJ2-7, with 7 bases fitting TRBD2. The V gene end was trimmed by 7 bases and the J gene end by 0 bases; junction bases not matched to a gene: 9. The CDR3 covers 15 residues. From germline, CDR1 is SNHLY and CDR2 FYNNEI.

The rearrangement links TRBV4-2 to TRBJ2-1; TRBD2 aligns across 7 bases. The CDR3 has 17 amino acids. CDR1 is LGHNA, CDR2 YNFKEQ, per germline. Trimming removed 0 bases from V and 0 bases from J; junction bases left unmatched: 5. CDR3 loop: CASSQDDLAVSYNEQFF. CDR3 bases: TGTGCCAGCAGCCAAGATGACCTAGCGGTCTCCTACAATGAGCAGTTCTTC.

This rearrangement joins TRBV15 to TRBJ1-5; D may be TRBD1 (5 bases). Looked up from germline, CDR1 is LNHNV and CDR2 is YYDKDF (reference sequence). V lost 3 bases and J lost 6, with 12 bases in between. The CDR3 has 14 residues. CDR3 amino acids: CATSRGEVVQPQHF. The CDR3 DNA sequence: TGTGCCACCAGCAGGGGGGAGGTCGTTCAGCCCCAGCATTTT.

The chain uses TRBV10-3 and TRBJ2-2; TRBD1 aligns across 10 bases. V gave up 3 bases and J gave up 7 bases; unmatched junction bases: 5. The CDR3 is 15 residues long. Germline loops: CDR1 ENHRY, CDR2 SYGVKD. The CDR3 DNA sequence: TGTGCCATCAGTGAAGGGACAGGGGACGGCGGGGAGCTGTTTTTT. Encoded protein: CAISEGTGDGGELFF.

The gene calls are TRBV6-5 and TRBJ1-6; D gene unclear. Germline V lookup: CDR1 MNHEY, CDR2 SVGAGI. This CDR3 comprises 12 residues. Trimming stripped 5 bases from V and 6 bases from J, with 5 bases between. DNA of the CDR3: TGTGCCAGCAGTCTTCGTAATTCACCCCTCCACTTT. Amino acid sequence: CASSLRNSPLHF.

The chain carries TRBV7-2 and TRBJ1-1; D not certain. Germline CDR1 SGHTA, CDR2 FQGNSA. Trimming removed 4 bases from V and 3 bases from J, with 12 bases in between. The CDR3 totals 14 residues. CDR3 region: CASSSLGGDTEAFF. Here the CDR3 DNA reads TGTGCCAGCAGCTCCCTAGGCGGTGACACTGAAGCTTTCTTT.

J is TRBJ1-4 and V is TRBV7-8; 7 bases are a match to TRBD1. The V gene's germline CDR1 is SGHVS and CDR2 FQNEAQ. V was pared by 5 bases and J by 8 bases, with 11 bases of the junction left unmatched. The CDR3 sequence is 15 residues long. CDR3 DNA sequence: TGTGCCAGCAGCACTGAGGGGGCGTCTTGGGAAAAACTGTTTTTT. Translated, it gives CASSTEGASWEKLFF.

This clone has just one count. This chain uses TRBV3-1 (or the pseudogene TRBV3-2) with TRBJ1-3; the D is unclear. Germline-derived CDR1 and CDR2 are LGHDT and YNNKEL (reference sequence). This CDR3 spans 14 amino acids. V lost 1 base to trimming and J lost 0 bases, with 4 bases between them. The CDR3 nucleotides are TGTGCCAGCAGCCAAGTATACTCTGGAAACACCATATATTTT. The encoded protein is CASSQVYSGNTIYF.

The chain is built from TRBV9 and TRBJ1-2; no reliable D call. There are 13 residues in the CDR3. V was pared by 2 bases and J by 1 base, with 6 bases between. CDR1 SGDLS and CDR2 YYNGEE come from the germline V gene. The CDR3 DNA reads TGTGCCAGCAGCGTGACTGATAACTATGGCTACACCTTC. Its protein product is CASSVTDNYGYTF. Using reference TRBV9 and TRBJ1-2 for the parts outside the CDR3, the full variable domain is DSGVTQTPKHLITATGQRVTLRCSPRSGDLSVYWYQQSLDQGLQFLIQYYNGEERAKGNILERFSAQQFPDLHSELNLSSLELGDSALYFCASSVTDNYGYTFGSGTRLTVV.

This clone was found once. The chain couples TRBV30 to TRBJ1-5, with D possibly being TRBD1 (5 bases). This CDR3 has 17 residues. V gave up 1 base and J gave up 2 bases, with 18 bases separating them. Germline V gene lookup returns CDR1 GTSNPN and CDR2 SVGIG (reference sequence). CDR3 nucleotide sequence: TGTGCCTGGAGTGATATCCTAAACTCGGGGGGCAATCAGCCCCAGCATTTT. This codes for CAWSDILNSGGNQPQHF.

V and J are TRBV6-1 and TRBJ1-3; maybe TRBD1 (6 bases). The CDR3 length is 16 residues. Trimming left V 3 bases short and J 0 bases short, with 12 bases between. Germline CDR1 MNHNS, CDR2 SASEGT. The chain's CDR3 is CASSEPGGLSGNTIYF. The CDR3 coding sequence is TGTGCCAGCAGTGAGCCCGGGGGGCTCTCTGGAAACACCATATATTTT.

V gene TRBV4-3 combines with J gene TRBJ2-1, with TRBD1 matching 7 bases. From germline, CDR1 is LGHNA and CDR2 YSLEER. The CDR3 loop spans 15 amino acids. After removal of 4 bases from V and 3 bases from J, the junction contained 6 bases not matched to a gene. Here the CDR3 reads CASSRDGTDYNEQFF. CDR3 in DNA: TGCGCCAGCAGCCGTGACGGGACAGACTACAATGAGCAGTTCTTC.

This sequence joins TRBV5-1 and TRBJ1-1, with 9 bases that match TRBD1. The V gene end was trimmed by 3 bases and the J gene end by 1 base; junction bases not matched to a gene: 7. Per the germline V gene, CDR1 is SGHRS and CDR2 is YFSETQ. This CDR3 spans 16 amino acids. In DNA, the CDR3 is TGCGCCAGCAGCTCAACAGGGGGCGCGGGGAACACTGAAGCTTTCTTT. Translation: CASSSTGGAGNTEAFF.